Presented here are 24 T cell receptor beta chains from one specimen sequenced in a study of blood T cell repertoires in COVID-19. The method was immunoSEQ multiplex PCR; TCRdb's version includes in-frame clones alone and lacks a portion of them. The table has about 220,000 clones, 82% seen once. The sample taken for sequencing was PBMCs or T cells enriched from blood (not recorded which). Receptors originate from a woman aged 60-70 years who had recovered from COVID-19.

Only a few counts were recorded for this clone. The chain uses TRBV29-1 and TRBJ2-7, with 14 bases that match TRBD2. The CDR3 covers 15 residues. Germline V gene data show CDR1 as SQVTM and CDR2 as ANQGSEA. J gave up 5 bases and V 7 bases, and 10 bases lay outside the gene matches. The CDR3 region is CSGTTGLAGENEQYF. The CDR3 bases are TGCAGCGGGACGACGGGACTAGCGGGAGAAAACGAGCAGTACTTC.

The chain combines TRBV7-2 with TRBJ1-3; D is possibly TRBD1 (5 bases). CDR3 size: 14 residues. V lost 5 bases and J 2 bases, leaving 10 bases between the germline ends. In germline, CDR1 is SGHTA, CDR2 FQGNSA. The CDR3 spells CASSRRQTGNTIYF. The CDR3 region has the DNA TGTGCCAGCAGCCGGAGACAGACTGGAAACACCATATATTTT. Together with reference TRBV7-2 and TRBJ1-3, the CDR3 gives the full variable domain: GAGVSQSPSNKVTEKGKDVELRCDPISGHTALYWYRQSLGQGLEFLIYFQGNSAPDKSGLPSDRFSAERTGGSVSTLTIQRTQQEDSAVYLCASSRRQTGNTIYFGEGSWLTVV.

The chain joins TRBV6-5 to TRBJ1-1; D ambiguous. V was trimmed by 0 bases and J by 4 bases, leaving 9 bases between them. Per germline, CDR1 MNHEY and CDR2 SVGAGI. This CDR3 region has 14 residues. The CDR3 here is CASSYSMASTEAFF. The CDR3 DNA follows: TGTGCCAGCAGTTACTCGATGGCCTCCACTGAAGCTTTCTTT.

This chain connects TRBV5-5 to TRBJ2-7; D not certain. The CDR3 has 11 amino acids. In germline, CDR1 is SGHKS, CDR2 YYEKEE (reference sequence). The V gene lost 7 bases and the J gene lost 4 bases, with 9 bases spanning the gap. The CDR3 DNA reads as TGTGCCAGCTCGGTCGATTACGAGCAGTACTTC. Protein sequence: CASSVDYEQYF.

This rearrangement joins TRBV6-5 to TRBJ1-5; D gene unclear. Germline V gene sequence: CDR1 MNHEY, CDR2 SVGAGI. The V end lost 9 bases, the J end lost 2 bases, and 17 bases lay between the germline ends. This CDR3 has 15 amino acids. The DNA of the CDR3 is TGTGCCAGTACCGAGGGAATGCGGGGCAATCAGCCCCAGCATTTT. Its translation: CASTEGMRGNQPQHF.

The chain combines TRBV24-1 with TRBJ2-7; D is possibly TRBD2 (5 bases). Trimming removed 3 bases at V and 9 bases at J, with 17 bases between. Germline CDR1 reads KGHDR; CDR2 reads SFDVKD. The length of the CDR3 is 14 residues. The CDR3 loop reads CATSDPRAGNMQYF. The CDR3 DNA reads TGTGCCACCAGTGATCCCCGGGCGGGCAACATGCAGTACTTC.

The CDR3: CASSQDPGEVNTEAFF. The CDR3, as DNA: TGTGCCAGCAGCCAAGATCCGGGAGAGGTGAACACTGAAGCTTTCTTT. The chain links TRBV4-2 to TRBJ1-1; D is ambiguous. There are 16 residues in the CDR3. The ends were cut back, 0 bases at V and 0 bases at J, with 11 bases in the middle. Germline V gives CDR1 LGHNA, CDR2 YNFKEQ.

The rearrangement uses TRBV2 and TRBJ1-6; 8 nucleotides line up with TRBD1. The CDR3 is 14 residues long. V lost 7 bases to trimming and J lost 10 bases; unmatched junction nucleotides: 9. CDR1 is SNHLY, CDR2 FYNNEI, per germline. The CDR3 loop reads CASIGDRGLSPLHF. CDR3 bases: TGTGCCAGCATAGGTGACAGGGGTCTATCACCCCTCCACTTT.

This clone was seen a few times. The chain joins TRBV6-2 or TRBV6-3 to TRBJ1-3; no firm D call. Germline assignment: CDR1 MNHEY and CDR2 SVGEGT. V lost 2 bases, J lost 0 bases, and 5 bases lay in between. This CDR3 has 14 amino acids. The CDR3 region is CASSYRSSGNTIYF. The CDR3 bases are TGTGCCAGCAGTTACAGGAGCTCTGGAAACACCATATATTTT.

The rearrangement uses TRBV11-2 and TRBJ1-1; D perhaps matches TRBD1 (5 bases). Trimming shortened V by 5 bases and J by 4 bases, and 8 bases separated the two germline ends. Germline CDR1 is SGHAT and CDR2 is FQNNGV. The CDR3 sequence is 12 residues long. The CDR3 DNA sequence: TGTGCCAGCAGCCCGACAGCCACTGAAGCTTTCTTT. This translates into CASSPTATEAFF.

The chain carries TRBV7-9 and TRBJ1-5; D unclear. The CDR3 loop spans 15 amino acids. Deletions cut 1 base from V and 8 bases from J, with 15 bases between. The germline CDR1 and CDR2 sequences are SEHNR and FQNEAQ (reference sequence). CDR3 sequence reads: CASSLGRRPGEPQHF. DNA for the CDR3: TGTGCCAGCAGCTTAGGCCGAAGACCCGGGGAGCCCCAGCATTTT.

The V gene is TRBV29-1, the J gene TRBJ1-2; D gene unclear. The germline V and J ends were trimmed by 4 bases and 3 bases, with 9 bases remaining between them. Germline V lookup: CDR1 SQVTM, CDR2 ANQGSEA. The CDR3 contains 12 residues. Here the CDR3 DNA reads TGCAGCGTTGCGGCAGAGGACTATGGCTACACCTTC. Its translation is CSVAAEDYGYTF.

This chain connects TRBV4-2 to TRBJ2-7, with 14 bases that match TRBD2. CDR3 length equals 16 residues. In germline, CDR1 is LGHNA, CDR2 YNFKEQ. The junction had 8 bases not matched to a gene; V was cut back by 5 bases and J by 5 bases. The CDR3 bases are TGTGCCAGCAGCGCCCGACTAGCGGGGGGGCTAAACGAGCAGTACTTC. Translating gives CASSARLAGGLNEQYF.

The rearrangement uses TRBV5-1 and TRBJ1-1; the D gene is possibly TRBD1 (5 bases). The V end lost 0 bases, the J end lost 4 bases, and 13 bases lay between the germline ends. CDR1 and CDR2 from the germline V gene are SGHRS and YFSETQ. The CDR3 extends over 15 amino acids. The CDR3 here is CASSLVWDGSTEAFF. DNA for the CDR3: TGCGCCAGCAGCTTGGTATGGGACGGGAGCACTGAAGCTTTCTTT.

This clone came up a few times. The V and J genes are TRBV27 and TRBJ1-5; no reliable D call. This CDR3 has 13 amino acids. V lost 0 bases and J 9 bases, leaving 9 bases between the germline ends. From germline, CDR1 is MNHEY and CDR2 SMNVEV (reference sequence). CDR3 region: CASSLSLRGPQHF. For the CDR3, the DNA is TGTGCCAGCAGTTTATCTCTCCGAGGGCCCCAGCATTTT.

CDR3 residues: CASSQGQNQPQHF. The CDR3 coding sequence is TGTGCCAGCAGCCAAGGACAGAATCAGCCCCAGCATTTT. The rearrangement links TRBV4-2 to TRBJ1-5, with D possibly being TRBD1 (5 bases). The CDR3 contains 13 residues. Germline values: CDR1 LGHNA, CDR2 YNFKEQ. V was clipped by 1 base and J by 4 bases, with 5 bases between them.

This clone was recorded once. The chain has TRBV28 and TRBJ2-7; D unresolved. The length of the CDR3 is 12 residues. Germline assignment: CDR1 MDHEN and CDR2 SYDVKM. V lost 3 bases, J lost 3 bases, and 6 bases lay in between. The CDR3 nucleotides read TGTGCCAGCAGTTTTCGGTTCTACGAGCAGTACTTC. This codes for CASSFRFYEQYF.

The chain couples TRBV5-5 to TRBJ1-2; 10 bases agree with TRBD1. The CDR3 totals 14 residues. V shed 3 bases, J shed 8 bases, and the junction held 7 bases outside the gene matches. The germline V gene has CDR1 SGHKS and CDR2 YYEKEE (reference sequence). CDR3 bases: TGTGCCAGCAGCTGGACCGGGACAGGGGAGGGCTACACCTTC. Its translation is CASSWTGTGEGYTF.

The CDR3 is CATSRDLAGGPGYF. The CDR3, as DNA: TGTGCCACCAGCAGAGATCTAGCGGGAGGGCCAGGTTACTTC. J is TRBJ2-7 and V is TRBV15; 12 bases agree with TRBD2. The length of the CDR3 is 14 residues. Trimming at V came to 0 bases and at J to 13 bases, leaving 7 bases not matched to a gene. Germline V gene lookup returns CDR1 LNHNV and CDR2 YYDKDF (reference sequence).

This chain links TRBV6-2 or TRBV6-3 with TRBJ1-5; no reliable D call. The CDR3 has 14 amino acids. Between the trimmed V and J ends, which lost 5 bases and 1 base, there was a span of 9 bases. Per germline, CDR1 MNHEY and CDR2 SVGEGT. DNA of the CDR3: TGTGCCAGCAGTCCCAGGTACAGCAATCAGCCCCAGCATTTT. Translating gives CASSPRYSNQPQHF.

This chain uses TRBV5-1 with TRBJ1-1; TRBD1 agrees at 8 bases. CDR3 length: 17 amino acids. The V segment lost 0 bases and the J segment 0 bases; nucleotides outside the gene matches: 7. Germline V gene data show CDR1 as SGHRS and CDR2 as YFSETQ. The CDR3 nucleotides are TGCGCCAGCAGCTTGGTGACAGGGGCCCCTATGAACACTGAAGCTTTCTTT. It is translated as CASSLVTGAPMNTEAFF.

The CDR3 loop reads CASSLGSRGDSPLHF. DNA for the CDR3: TGTGCCAGCAGCTTAGGATCCAGGGGGGATTCACCCCTCCACTTT. The chain is built from TRBV11-3 and TRBJ1-6; TRBD1 matches 7 bases. V lost 1 base to trimming and J lost 8 bases; unmatched junction nucleotides: 5. This CDR3 comprises 15 residues. Germline CDR1 reads SGHNT; CDR2 reads YENEEA.

DNA for the CDR3: TGTGCCAGCAGCTCCCGGGTCGGGAGCTCTGGAAACACCATATATTTT. The encoded protein is CASSSRVGSSGNTIYF. The V gene is TRBV7-8, the J gene TRBJ1-3; no firm D call. The CDR3 is 16 amino acids. Trimming removed 4 bases from V and 0 bases from J, with 13 bases in between. Germline V gene lookup returns CDR1 SGHVS and CDR2 FQNEAQ.

In its sample, this clone was seen a few times. The chain combines TRBV12-3 or TRBV12-4 with TRBJ1-1; perhaps TRBD1 as D (5 bases). The germline V and J ends were trimmed by 8 bases and 8 bases, with 18 bases remaining between them. This CDR3 is 13 amino acids long. CDR3 nucleotide sequence: TGTGCCAGCTCCTCCCCGTGGACACCGGAAGCTTTCTTT. Protein product: CASSSPWTPEAFF.